This T cell receptor beta chain was sequenced for a study of siplizumab effects on memory and regulatory T cells. Points from the study as a whole: No naive or memory phenotype could be assigned to roughly 75-96% of proliferating clones. Siplizumab cultures yielded proliferating Tregs whose suppressive function was not confirmed.

The V end lost 4 bases, the J end lost 8 bases, and 12 bases lay between the germline ends. CDR1 is SGHTA and CDR2 is FQGNSA in the germline V gene. The CDR3 is 13 amino acids. In regard to this clone: Its antigen is still unknown.

Profiling relied on immunoSEQ multiplex PCR, and the TCRdb table lists in-frame clones only, not all of them. The sample includes about 120,000 clones, 93% of them seen just once. V is TRBV7-2 and J is TRBJ2-1; D tentatively reads TRBD1 or TRBD2 (5 bases each). This TCR came from a human donor in good health. Sequenced: non-Treg CD4+ T cells sorted from blood. CDR3 bases: TGTGCCAGCAGCTACCAAAGGGGAGATGAGCAGTTCTTC. Translated, it gives CASSYQRGDEQFF.